Following are 10 T cell receptor beta chains from one sample sequenced in a study of blood T cell repertoires in COVID-19. Only in-frame clones appear in the TCRdb table, and some are missing; sequencing was by immunoSEQ multiplex PCR. The sample lists roughly 240,000 clones, 88% occurring once. Sequencing was carried out using PBMCs or T cells enriched from blood (not recorded which). The receptors were sampled from a woman aged 40 to 49 with acute COVID-19.

This chain uses TRBV12-5 with TRBJ2-1; D unclear. The V end was cut by 6 bases, the J end by 0 bases, with 12 bases between. The CDR3 covers 15 residues. Germline CDR1 reads LGHNT; CDR2 reads FRNRAP. CDR3 nucleotide sequence: TGTGCTAGTGGATCCCATGAGAGCTCCTACAATGAGCAGTTCTTC. It codes for CASGSHESSYNEQFF. Variable domain in full (rest from reference TRBV12-5 and TRBJ2-1): DARVTQTPRHKVTEMGQEVTMRCQPILGHNTVFWYRQTMMQGLELLAYFRNRAPLDDSGMPKDRFSAEMPDATLATLKIQPSEPRDSAVYFCASGSHESSYNEQFFGPGTRLTVL.

The J gene is TRBJ2-3, the V gene TRBV4-3, with 10 nucleotides matching TRBD2. There are 15 residues in the CDR3. The trim removed 0 bases at V and 11 bases at J, leaving 8 bases unmatched. Germline values: CDR1 LGHNA, CDR2 YSLEER. The DNA of the CDR3 is TGCGCCAGCAGCCAAGAACCGGGGCGACTAGCGGGGCAGTATTTT. Protein sequence: CASSQEPGRLAGQYF.

The chain couples TRBV11-2 to TRBJ2-2; 11 positions match TRBD2. CDR3 length equals 18 residues. V lost 4 bases to trimming and J lost 6 bases; unmatched junction nucleotides: 13. The germline V gene encodes CDR1 SGHAT and CDR2 FQNNGV. CDR3 DNA: TGTGCCAGCAGCTATCTACTAGCGGGAGAGTGGGGGTCCGGGGAGCTGTTTTTT. Encoded protein: CASSYLLAGEWGSGELFF.

V gene TRBV4-2 combines with J gene TRBJ1-4, with D hard to call. Germline CDR1 reads LGHNA; CDR2 reads YNFKEQ. Between the trimmed V and J ends, which lost 0 bases and 7 bases, there was a span of 21 bases. This CDR3 spans 18 amino acids. This chain's CDR3 is CASSQDRRAGQTTEKLFF. CDR3 coding DNA: TGTGCCAGCAGCCAAGATCGAAGGGCGGGTCAGACCACTGAAAAACTGTTTTTT.

This clone appeared a few times. The rearrangement uses TRBV9 and TRBJ1-2; D is unresolved. Germline CDR1 reads SGDLS; CDR2 reads YYNGEE. The CDR3 runs to 16 residues. The V end lost 0 bases, the J end lost 2 bases, and 14 bases lay between the germline ends. The CDR3 loop reads CASSVEARGSNYGYTF. The CDR3 nucleotides read TGTGCCAGCAGCGTAGAGGCGAGAGGATCAAACTATGGCTACACCTTC.

The rearrangement uses TRBV19 and TRBJ2-1; TRBD1 might be the D (6 bases). The germline V gene has CDR1 LNHDA and CDR2 SQIVND (reference sequence). Trimming removed 8 bases from V and 3 bases from J, with 17 bases in between. This CDR3 is built from 15 residues. The CDR3 nucleotides are TGTGCCAGTTCGACAGGCCCAGACCGCTACAATGAGCAGTTCTTC. It encodes CASSTGPDRYNEQFF.

This clone was observed a handful of times. This chain links TRBV7-8 with TRBJ2-1; TRBD1 is a possible D gene (5 bases). The V gene's germline CDR1 is SGHVS and CDR2 FQNEAQ. V lost 1 base and J lost 4, with 11 bases in between. This CDR3 contains 15 residues. The CDR3 reads CASSLEPQEYNEQFF. In DNA form, the CDR3 reads TGTGCCAGCAGCTTAGAACCACAGGAATACAATGAGCAGTTCTTC.

The rearrangement links TRBV4-2 to TRBJ1-2, with D possibly being TRBD1 (6 bases). Germline V CDR1 and CDR2: LGHNA, YNFKEQ. The V gene lost 0 bases and the J gene lost 7 bases, with 15 bases spanning the gap. CDR3 length: 15 amino acids. The DNA for the CDR3 is TGTGCCAGCAGCCAAGAGATGGGGGGGCGCGGTGGCTACACCTTC. Residues: CASSQEMGGRGGYTF.

The CDR3, as DNA: TGTGCCAGCAGTTACGGGACTAGCGGACCCAATGAGCAGTTCTTC. Its translation is CASSYGTSGPNEQFF. V usage is TRBV6-5 and J usage is TRBJ2-1; the match to TRBD2 covers 11 bases. J was trimmed by 6 bases and V by 2 bases; bases with no gene match: 3. The CDR3 length is 15 residues. CDR1 is MNHEY, CDR2 SVGAGI, per germline.

The CDR3: CASRRTGLLSYEQYV. The CDR3 DNA reads as TGCGCCAGCAGAAGGACAGGCCTTCTCTCCTACGAGCAGTACGTC. The chain has TRBV23-1 and TRBJ2-7; TRBD1 aligns across 7 bases. TRBV23-1 is recorded as an ORF, its role being uncertain. Trimming took 6 bases from V and 0 from J; bases not matched to a gene: 8. The CDR3 contains 15 residues.